One T cell receptor (beta chain) is described in this entry. Its antigen is not known. Read coverage stops 3 residues before the CDR3 terminus; the germline J gene supplies the remainder. This sample was taken from a study of T cells in women clearing cervical HPV infection. TCRdb's table, derived via immunoSEQ multiplex PCR, lists solely in-frame clones and lacks some. This table holds about 24,000 clones. General study findings and limits: CIN3+ cases had significantly higher TCR repertoire richness than controls, but evenness did not differ.

CDR3 length equals 14 residues. Germline CDR1 reads SGHRS; CDR2 reads YFSETQ. With V trimmed by 4 bases and J by 3 bases, 3 bases remained unmatched. This chain uses TRBV5-1 with TRBJ2-3; 9 positions match TRBD1. The source is a woman between 18 and 69 years old with a cervical HPV16 infection that either progressed to CIN3+ or cleared (not recorded which). The sample comprised blood buffy coat. The CDR3 protein is CASSEDRGTDTQYF. The CDR3 bases that were read are TGCGCCAGCAGCGAGGACAGGGGAACAGATACG. Full variable domain (outside the CDR3, taken from reference TRBV5-1 and TRBJ2-3): KAGVTQTPRYLIKTRGQQVTLSCSPISGHRSVSWYQQTPGQGLQFLFEYFSETQRNKGNFPGRFSGRQFSNSRSEMNVSTLELGDSALYLCASSEDRGTDTQYFGPGTRLTVL.